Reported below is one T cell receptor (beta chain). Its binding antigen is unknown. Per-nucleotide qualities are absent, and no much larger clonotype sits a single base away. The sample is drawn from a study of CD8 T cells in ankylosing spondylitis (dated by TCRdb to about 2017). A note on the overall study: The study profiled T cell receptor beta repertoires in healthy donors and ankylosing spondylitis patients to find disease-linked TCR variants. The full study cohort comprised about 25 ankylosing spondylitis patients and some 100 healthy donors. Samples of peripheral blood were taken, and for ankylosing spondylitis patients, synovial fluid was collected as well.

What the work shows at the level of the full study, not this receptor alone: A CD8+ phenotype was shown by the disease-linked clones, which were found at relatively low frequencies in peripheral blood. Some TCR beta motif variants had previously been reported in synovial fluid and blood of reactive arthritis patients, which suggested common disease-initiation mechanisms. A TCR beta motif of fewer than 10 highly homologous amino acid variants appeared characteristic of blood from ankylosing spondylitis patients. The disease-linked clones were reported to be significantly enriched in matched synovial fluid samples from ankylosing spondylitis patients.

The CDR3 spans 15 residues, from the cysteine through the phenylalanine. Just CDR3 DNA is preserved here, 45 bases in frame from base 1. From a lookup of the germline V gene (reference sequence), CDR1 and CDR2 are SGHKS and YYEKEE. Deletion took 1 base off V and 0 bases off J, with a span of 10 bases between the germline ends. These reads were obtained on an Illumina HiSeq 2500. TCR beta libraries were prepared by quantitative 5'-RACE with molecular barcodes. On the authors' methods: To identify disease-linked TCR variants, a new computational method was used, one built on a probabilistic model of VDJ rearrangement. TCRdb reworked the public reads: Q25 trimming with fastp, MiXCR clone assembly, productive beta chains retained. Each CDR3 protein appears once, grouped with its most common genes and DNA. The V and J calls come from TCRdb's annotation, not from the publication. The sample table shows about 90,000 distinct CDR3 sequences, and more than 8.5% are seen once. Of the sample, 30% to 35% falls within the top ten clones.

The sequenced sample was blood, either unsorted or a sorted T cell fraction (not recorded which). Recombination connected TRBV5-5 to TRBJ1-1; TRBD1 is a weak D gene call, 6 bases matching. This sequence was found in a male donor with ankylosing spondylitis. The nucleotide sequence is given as TGTGCCAGCAGCTTGCAACAGGGCGTGAACACTGAAGCTTTCTTT. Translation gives CASSLQQGVNTEAFF.